This T cell receptor beta chain is drawn from a study of beta chain features in type 1 diabetes. The sample holds a few counts of this clone. Isolated RNA was reverse transcribed in full, so expressed TCRB transcripts were sequenced. Clones were sequenced by immunoSEQ multiplex PCR, and TCRdb holds only the in-frame ones, with some missing. The data show about 210,000 clones, under 13% seen once. Per the germline V gene, CDR1 is SQVTM and CDR2 is ANQGSEA. Trimming pared 4 bases from V and 8 bases from J, leaving 8 bases between. The CDR3 contains 10 residues. Sequenced input: central memory CD4+ T cells from blood. This clonotype was sampled from a man aged 18 to 30 in good health. The chain has TRBV29-1 and TRBJ1-2; D not certain. The CDR3 sequence is CSVGTLGYTF. CDR3 bases: TGCAGCGTTGGAACGCTGGGCTACACCTTC.